This TCR beta chain is drawn from a study of patients and donors after allogeneic stem cell transplantation. TCRdb recomputed calls from the RT-PCR reads with MiXCR, one row per CDR3 protein. The data show about 960,000 distinct CDR3 sequences, about a sixth seen once. The trim removed 2 bases at V and 0 bases at J, leaving 6 bases unmatched. Per germline, CDR1 DFQATT and CDR2 SNEGSKA (reference sequence). The CDR3 has 17 amino acids. The V and J genes are TRBV20-1 and TRBJ2-1; 11 nucleotides align to TRBD2. Sequenced material: blood, either unsorted or a sorted T cell fraction (not recorded which). The TCR was taken from a human donor who was either an allogeneic HSCT recipient or a stem cell or donor lymphocyte infusion donor (not recorded which). It is not recorded whose cells these are; they may come from a transplant donor. The chain's CDR3 is CSARRASGRYSYNEQFF. CDR3 coding DNA: TGCAGTGCTAGAAGGGCTAGCGGGAGGTACTCCTACAATGAGCAGTTCTTC.